This is a list of T cell receptor beta chains from one sample in a study of T cells expressing NK-cell markers. TCRdb reworked the 5' RACE reads into one entry per CDR3 protein, no DNA. Here the sample table reports 400,000 to 500,000 distinct CDR3 sequences. The specimen sequenced was blood T cells: a sorted CD56 or NKG2C T cell subset, CD4+ or CD8+ T cells, or bulk PBMC T cells (not recorded which). These receptors came from a woman aged 18 to 75 in good health. Each CDR3 is given with its conserved first and last residue.

>TRBV7-2|TRBJ2-5
CASSFGGRETQYF
>TRBV24-1|TRBJ2-2
CATSDLGTGTGELFF
>TRBV29-1|TRBJ2-3
CSVQGASDTQYF
>TRBV12-3/TRBV12-4|TRBJ2-5
CASSLSVSQETQYF
>TRBV12-3/TRBV12-4|TRBJ1-6
CASSLLGQISPLHF
>TRBV29-1|TRBJ2-2
CSVATGTSGELFF
>TRBV5-4|TRBJ2-5
CASSSTGTSGGGETQYF
>TRBV6-2/TRBV6-3|TRBJ2-2
CASSYQAAGELFF
>TRBV20-1|TRBJ2-1
CSARDLRVEQFF
>TRBV25-1|TRBJ1-4
CASSEARNEKLFF
>TRBV20-1|TRBJ1-1
CSASAPWTGNTEAFF
>TRBV20-1|TRBJ2-1
CSARGLGEVYEQFF
>TRBV28|TRBJ2-5
CASSLSVRRGETQYF
>TRBV6-5|TRBJ2-7
CASSYIGTTYEQYF
>TRBV20-1|TRBJ1-2
CSALQGRNYGYTF
>TRBV4-1|TRBJ1-1
CASSGALNTEAFF
>TRBV20-1|TRBJ2-7
CSAPQGRVYEQYF
>TRBV6-6|TRBJ1-2
CAATGVYGYTF
>TRBV4-2|TRBJ1-2
CASSHREGGYGYTF
>TRBV6-1|TRBJ1-5
CASSKGIDRHRRQPQHF
>TRBV3-1|TRBJ2-2
CASSPLGQRPNTGELFF
>TRBV5-4|TRBJ1-3
CASRHTDSISNTIYF
>TRBV12-3/TRBV12-4|TRBJ2-5
CASSFSGTGKETQYF
>TRBV5-6|TRBJ2-7
CASSLGLGTSYEQYF
>TRBV6-2/TRBV6-3|TRBJ2-4
CASRTDHTAKNIQYF
>TRBV4-1|TRBJ2-2
CASSWLSGELFF
>TRBV11-2|TRBJ1-1
CASSLGGVGEAFF
>TRBV4-3|TRBJ2-4
CASSQDLQDLDIQYF
>TRBV4-2|TRBJ1-2
CASSEGLYGYTF
>TRBV11-2|TRBJ2-5
CASSSPFVADSKTQYF
>TRBV7-2|TRBJ2-3
CASSFNGLASTDTQYF